Sequencing of this T cell receptor (beta chain) was carried out in a study of blood T cell repertoires in COVID-19. Study-wide background: T cells, B-cell-depleted T cells, or PBMCs supplied cDNA or gDNA.

Looked up from germline, CDR1 is MNHEY and CDR2 is SVGAGI. The CDR3 is 15 amino acids. V shed 6 bases and J 6 bases; nucleotides not matched to a gene: 7. Authors' data handling: Researchers report that nucleated cell counts were estimated from reference gene primer amplification. Produced via immunoSEQ multiplex PCR; TCRdb's table is partial and in-frame only. The V and J calls and clone size are taken from that table; D and trimming were inferred from the DNA. The data show some 170,000 clones, roughly 76% seen once. The chain uses TRBV6-5 and TRBJ2-7, with 14 bases identical to TRBD2. Sequenced input: peripheral blood. This TCR was recovered from a woman in her thirties or forties with COVID-19, enrolled during active disease. DNA for the CDR3: TGTGCCAGCAGCCTGGGACTAGCGGGAGTAGGCGAGCAGTACTTC. Amino acids: CASSLGLAGVGEQYF.